Here is one TCR beta chain with its context. No antigen is known for it. The data were obtained in a study of T cell responses to AZD1222 COVID-19 vaccine. Study in general: The study pooled second doses at about 4 or about 12 weeks. Study findings and constraints: Clonal diversity may have been underestimated, and the donors were mostly white British, with more females than males. Distributed over spike, vaccine-associated CD4 TCRs predominated at 160-218 and 743-854. Just a handful of people given AZD1222 tested seropositive at baseline.

The germline gives CDR1 MNHEY, CDR2 SVGEGT. The ends were cut back, 2 bases at V and 0 bases at J, with 19 bases in the middle. The CDR3 contains 18 residues. This table comes from immunoSEQ multiplex PCR, and its TCRdb copy is limited to in-frame clones, with some not included. The profile shows approximately 100,000 clones, over 80% of them singletons. The receptor was isolated from an adult in good health. V usage is TRBV6-2 or TRBV6-3 and J usage is TRBJ1-1; maybe TRBD1 (5 bases). Sequences were derived from peripheral blood, sampled on day 0 of AZD1222 vaccination. CDR3 amino acids: CASSYGPGRTFLNTEAFF. The CDR3 bases are TGTGCCAGCAGTTACGGTCCGGGACGGACTTTCTTGAACACTGAAGCTTTCTTT.